The clone carrying this T cell receptor beta chain was seen only once. Its specificity is unknown. The unexposed donors gave CD4+ T cells in about 2010-2019, prior to COVID-19. CD4+ T cells were isolated from the cells after around 9 days of culture. Sequenced by immunoSEQ multiplex PCR; TCRdb stores in-frame clones only, minus some. The sample contains 15,000 to 20,000 clones, about 78% of which appear only once. This entry belongs to a study of CD4 T cells in relation to SARS-CoV-2 and coronaviruses. Germline assignment: CDR1 GTSNPN and CDR2 SVGIG (reference sequence). Trimming left V 1 base short and J 0 bases short, with 15 bases between. The CDR3 length is 16 residues.

The receptor comes from a human donor in good health. The rearrangement joins TRBV30 to TRBJ1-1; D is unresolved. Sequenced: CD4+ T cells from PBMCs, cultured in vitro. The CDR3 DNA is TGTGCCTGGAGTGCGTTTTGGCCCACCATGAACACTGAAGCTTTCTTT. It yields the protein CAWSAFWPTMNTEAFF.